A selection of T cell receptor beta chains follows, all from one sample in a study of blood T cells in healthy people across ages. TCRdb ran MiXCR on the 5' RACE reads and lists one entry per CDR3 protein. The sample has 450,000 to 700,000 distinct CDR3 sequences; roughly 28% are singletons. Sequenced: blood. The source of these receptors is a woman aged 70 to 79 in good health. Each CDR3 is given with its conserved first and last residue. A D gene is named only where the DNA matches it firmly. Clone size is not always given. Where it is, it says once, few, many or a class for expanded clones.

V	size	D	J	DNA	CDR3
TRBV12-3/TRBV12-4	few	.	TRBJ2-6	TGTGCCAGCAGTCTGGGGGTCAGGTCGGCCAACGTCCTGACTTTC	CASSLGVRSANVLTF
TRBV14	.	.	TRBJ2-1	TGTGCCAGCAGCCAAGTAGGTGGATCGAATGAGCAGTTCTTC	CASSQVGGSNEQFF
TRBV3-1	few	.	TRBJ1-6	TGTGCCAGCAGCCAAGGATCCGGGACCTCAGGTTCACCCCTCCACTTT	CASSQGSGTSGSPLHF
TRBV12-3/TRBV12-4	.	TRBD1	TRBJ1-2	TGTGCCAGCAGTTTTAGGGACAGGGTGGACGGCTACACCTTC	CASSFRDRVDGYTF
TRBV10-3	many	TRBD2	TRBJ2-1	TGTGCCATCCAAGGAGAGGGTAGCGGGGGGCCTTACAATGAGCAGTTCTTC	CAIQGEGSGGPYNEQFF
TRBV9	.	TRBD1	TRBJ1-4	TGTGCCAGCAGCGTTCTGACAGGGCAAAATGAAAAACTGTTTTTT	CASSVLTGQNEKLFF
TRBV29-1	few	.	TRBJ2-5	TGCAGCGTTGGGGGGGACCAAGAGACCCAGTACTTC	CSVGGDQETQYF
TRBV27	.	TRBD1	TRBJ1-4	TGTGCCAGCAGTTTATCGGGACAGGGGGCGCCTCCCGAAAAACTGTTTTTT	CASSLSGQGAPPEKLFF
TRBV6-2/TRBV6-3	.	.	TRBJ1-5	TGTGCCAGCAGTGCCCGTGGGCAGGGGAATCAGCCCCAGCATTTT	CASSARGQGNQPQHF
TRBV7-2	.	.	TRBJ2-5	TGTGCCAGCAGCTTAAGGCCCCTTGGCACCTCCGTGACCCAGTACTTC	CASSLRPLGTSVTQYF
TRBV10-3	many	TRBD2	TRBJ2-5	TGTGCCATCACCCAACGGGAGGGTGAGACCCAGTACTTC	CAITQREGETQYF
TRBV3-1	few	.	TRBJ2-1	TGTGCCAGCAGCCAAAACGCCTACAATGAGCAGTTCTTC	CASSQNAYNEQFF
TRBV20-1	.	TRBD1	TRBJ1-4	TGCAGTGCCGACAGGGAGGGTGAAAAACTGTTTTTT	CSADREGEKLFF
TRBV4-3	.	TRBD1	TRBJ1-3	TGCGCCAGCAGCCAAGATCTACGACAGGGGGGAAACACCATATATTTT	CASSQDLRQGGNTIYF
TRBV19	.	TRBD2	TRBJ2-7	TGTGCCAGTAGTATGGGAGGGATCGAGCAGTACTTC	CASSMGGIEQYF
TRBV5-1	many	TRBD2	TRBJ2-1	TGTGCCAGCAGCCCCACTAGCGGCTCCTACAATGAGCAGTTCTTC	CASSPTSGSYNEQFF
TRBV20-1	many	.	TRBJ2-7	TGCAGCGCACGGGGGTACGAGCAGTACTTC	CSARGYEQYF
TRBV25-1	few	.	TRBJ2-7	TGTGCCAGCATGGGCAGGACCTCCTACGAGCAGTACTTC	CASMGRTSYEQYF
TRBV7-2	.	.	TRBJ2-7	TGTACCAGCAGCTTATTGTCAGGAGCCTACGAGCAGTACTTC	CTSSLLSGAYEQYF
TRBV7-9	few	TRBD1	TRBJ1-4	TGTGCCAGCAGCTCGGACAGGATTTCCGAAAAACTGTTTTTT	CASSSDRISEKLFF
TRBV4-2	.	.	TRBJ2-7	TGTGCCAGCAGCCAAGACGAACAGGTAGGGTCCGGCGAGCAGTACTTC	CASSQDEQVGSGEQYF
TRBV4-3	few	.	TRBJ1-6	TGCGCCAGCAGCCAAGATGCGCGGCACCAGAGCTCCTATAATTCACCCCTCCACTTT	CASSQDARHQSSYNSPLHF
TRBV15	.	TRBD1	TRBJ1-1	TGTGCCACCAGCAGAGATCTCTTTGAGGAACAGGGGAAAGCTTTCTTT	CATSRDLFEEQGKAFF
TRBV4-2	.	.	TRBJ2-5	TGTGCCAGCAGCCAAGACAGGGGTGGCCCGGGAGAGGCCCAGTACTTC	CASSQDRGGPGEAQYF
TRBV29-1	.	.	TRBJ2-3	TGCAGCGTCGTTGATCAGTGGATTAGCACAGATACGCAGTATTTT	CSVVDQWISTDTQYF
TRBV5-1	.	.	TRBJ2-1	TGCGCCAGCAGCTCTGTTAGCAATGAGCAGTTCTTC	CASSSVSNEQFF
TRBV9	.	.	TRBJ2-1	TGTGCCAGCAGGGGGGTATCCCATGAGCAGTTCTTC	CASRGVSHEQFF
TRBV24-1	.	.	TRBJ2-2	TGTGCCACCTTGCAGGGCCCGAACACCGGGGAGCTGTTTTTT	CATLQGPNTGELFF
TRBV20-1	.	.	TRBJ2-1	TGCAGTGCTAAGGAGGGTTTCGATGAGCAGTTCTTC	CSAKEGFDEQFF
TRBV20-1	.	.	TRBJ1-2	TGCAGTGCCCCTCGGAGGGATTTTAACTATGGCTACACCTTC	CSAPRRDFNYGYTF
TRBV20-1	.	.	TRBJ1-6	TGCAGTGCTACCAGGGGTCGGAGTTCACCCCTCCACTTT	CSATRGRSSPLHF